These 12 T cell receptor beta chains were sequenced from one sample in a study of beta chain features in type 1 diabetes. Notes on the study in general: TCRB CDR3 length was moderately but significantly reduced in all four CD4+ subsets of Type 1 diabetes patients.

These receptors' antigens are unknown. The entirety of the isolated RNA underwent reverse transcription, so expressed TCRB transcripts were sequenced. The assay was immunoSEQ multiplex PCR, and TCRdb's table has in-frame clones only and misses some. The sample records 600,000 to 750,000 clones, approximately 13% being singletons. Sequencing input: naive CD4+ T cells from blood. These receptors originate from a young man with type 1 diabetes.

The chain has TRBV6-5 and TRBJ2-7; 8 nucleotides align to TRBD1. The CDR3 totals 16 residues. The V segment lost 4 bases and the J segment 4 bases; nucleotides outside the gene matches: 12. CDR1 is MNHEY and CDR2 is SVGAGI in the germline V gene. CDR3 protein: CASSSRPGTGLYEQYF. CDR3 nucleotide sequence: TGTGCCAGCAGTTCCAGGCCCGGGACAGGACTTTACGAGCAGTACTTC.

The genes are TRBV28 and TRBJ1-2; perhaps TRBD1 as D (5 bases). This CDR3 is 14 amino acids long. From germline, CDR1 is MDHEN and CDR2 SYDVKM. Between the trimmed V and J ends, which lost 4 bases and 4 bases, there was a span of 13 bases. CDR3 sequence reads: CASSSSGDAYGYTF. In DNA, the CDR3 is TGTGCCAGCAGTTCCTCCGGGGACGCCTATGGCTACACCTTC.

J is TRBJ2-7 and V is TRBV18; D is tentatively TRBD1 or TRBD2 (5 bases each). The V gene lost 3 bases and the J gene lost 7 bases, with 19 bases spanning the gap. The CDR3 is 15 amino acids. Germline V lookup: CDR1 KGHSH, CDR2 LQKENI. CDR3 in amino acids: CASSPPGTTLGEQYF. As DNA, the CDR3 is TGTGCCAGCTCACCGCCCGGGACGACCTTGGGGGAGCAGTACTTC.

This chain links TRBV10-3 with TRBJ2-2; D is perhaps TRBD1 or TRBD2 (6 bases each). The CDR3 is 16 amino acids. Germline CDR1 and CDR2: ENHRY and SYGVKD. Trimming shortened V by 7 bases and J by 3 bases, and 18 bases separated the two germline ends. CDR3 loop: CAINSVRGADTGELFF. As DNA, the CDR3 is TGTGCCATCAATTCCGTAAGGGGGGCGGACACCGGGGAGCTGTTTTTT.

The chain joins TRBV23-1 to TRBJ1-2, with no clear D. TRBV23-1 is given ORF status, its function remaining uncertain. The CDR3 spans 15 residues. V lost 4 bases and J 0 bases, leaving 12 bases between the germline ends. CDR3 residues: CASSRHGHPNYGYTF. The CDR3, as DNA: TGCGCCAGCAGTCGCCACGGGCACCCTAACTATGGCTACACCTTC.

This chain uses TRBV30 with TRBJ1-6; perhaps TRBD1 as D (6 bases). This CDR3 spans 15 amino acids. From germline, CDR1 is GTSNPN and CDR2 SVGIG (reference sequence). V lost 2 bases and J 3 bases, leaving 11 bases between the germline ends. This CDR3 is CAWSRGQLYNSPLHF. CDR3 bases: TGTGCCTGGAGTAGAGGACAGCTCTATAATTCACCCCTCCACTTT.

There are a few counts of this clone. The chain uses TRBV15 and TRBJ2-3; D possibly corresponds to TRBD1 (6 bases). CDR3 length equals 13 residues. In germline, CDR1 is LNHNV, CDR2 YYDKDF (reference sequence). V was clipped by 7 bases and J by 2 bases, with 10 bases between them. CDR3 in amino acids: CATKSGVTDTQYF. The CDR3, as DNA: TGTGCCACCAAATCAGGGGTCACAGATACGCAGTATTTT.

This clone has only a few counts. This sequence joins TRBV14 and TRBJ2-5; 7 bases are a match to TRBD1. The CDR3 totals 15 residues. CDR1 is SGHDN and CDR2 is FVKESK in the germline V gene. The J segment lost 3 bases and the V segment lost 4 bases, leaving 8 bases of the junction unmatched. CDR3 nucleotides: TGTGCCAGCAGCCGCCACAGGGGAGCCGAAGAGACCCAGTACTTC. Its translation: CASSRHRGAEETQYF.

This clone was seen a handful of times. The J gene is TRBJ1-5, the V gene TRBV4-2; 9 bases map to TRBD1. The trim removed 0 bases at V and 9 bases at J, leaving 9 bases unmatched. The CDR3 is made up of 16 amino acids. CDR1 and CDR2 (germline): LGHNA, YNFKEQ. The CDR3 here is CASSQDPRQGGWPQHF. CDR3 DNA: TGTGCCAGCAGCCAAGATCCGCGACAGGGGGGTTGGCCCCAGCATTTT.

V is TRBV9 and J is TRBJ2-7, with D perhaps matching TRBD1 or TRBD2 (5 bases each). Germline-derived CDR1 and CDR2 are SGDLS and YYNGEE. The CDR3 has 14 amino acids. V lost 3 bases to trimming and J lost 2 bases, with 12 bases between them. The CDR3 sequence is CASSAGDGPYEQYF. The CDR3 coding sequence is TGTGCCAGCAGCGCCGGGGACGGACCCTACGAGCAGTACTTC. The variable domain in full, with the rest retrieved from reference TRBV9 and TRBJ2-7, is DSGVTQTPKHLITATGQRVTLRCSPRSGDLSVYWYQQSLDQGLQFLIQYYNGEERAKGNILERFSAQQFPDLHSELNLSSLELGDSALYFCASSAGDGPYEQYFGPGTRLTVT.

This clone was observed a few times. The chain uses TRBV19 and TRBJ2-5; D gene ambiguous. Germline V gene sequence: CDR1 LNHDA, CDR2 SQIVND (reference sequence). The CDR3 spans 15 residues. V was shortened by 5 bases and J by 1 base, with 14 bases between the two germline ends. The CDR3 region has the DNA TGTGCCAGTAGTTCAACCGGGCCACTCCAAGAGACCCAGTACTTC. It encodes CASSSTGPLQETQYF.

This sequence joins TRBV9 and TRBJ1-6; D is unclear. V lost 3 bases to trimming and J lost 7 bases, with 5 bases between them. Germline V gene lookup returns CDR1 SGDLS and CDR2 YYNGEE. The CDR3 contains 12 residues. The CDR3 coding sequence is TGTGCCAGCAGCGCACAAAATTCACCCCTCCACTTT. As protein: CASSAQNSPLHF.